This TCR beta chain is from a study of blood T cell repertoires in COVID-19. TCRdb's copy holds only in-frame clones and misses some; the assay was immunoSEQ multiplex PCR. The table shows some 120,000 clones, with approximately 88% occurring only once. The CDR3 spans 16 residues. V lost 6 bases and J lost 4, with 20 bases in between. Germline V lookup: CDR1 MDHEN, CDR2 SYDVKM. The sequenced sample was peripheral blood. The TCR originated in a man aged 45 to 65 with acute or convalescent COVID-19. The V call is TRBV28, the J call TRBJ2-3, with a weak D call TRBD2 (5 bases). The CDR3 sequence: CASREAVAKVSDTQYF. The CDR3 DNA follows: TGTGCCAGCAGGGAGGCAGTAGCGAAAGTCTCAGATACGCAGTATTTT.